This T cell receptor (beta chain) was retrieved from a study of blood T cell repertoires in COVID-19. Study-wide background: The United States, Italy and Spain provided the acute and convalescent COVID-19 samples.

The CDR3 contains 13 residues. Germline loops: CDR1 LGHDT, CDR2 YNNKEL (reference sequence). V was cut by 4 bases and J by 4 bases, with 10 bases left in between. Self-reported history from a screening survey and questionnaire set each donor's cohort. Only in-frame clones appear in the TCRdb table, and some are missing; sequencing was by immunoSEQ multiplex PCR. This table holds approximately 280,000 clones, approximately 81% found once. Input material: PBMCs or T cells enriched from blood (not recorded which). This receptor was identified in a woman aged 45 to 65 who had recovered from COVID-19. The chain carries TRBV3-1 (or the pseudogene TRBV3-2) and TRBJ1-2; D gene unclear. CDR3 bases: TGTGCCAGCAGCCCTCGTGCGATCTATGGCTACACCTTC. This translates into CASSPRAIYGYTF.